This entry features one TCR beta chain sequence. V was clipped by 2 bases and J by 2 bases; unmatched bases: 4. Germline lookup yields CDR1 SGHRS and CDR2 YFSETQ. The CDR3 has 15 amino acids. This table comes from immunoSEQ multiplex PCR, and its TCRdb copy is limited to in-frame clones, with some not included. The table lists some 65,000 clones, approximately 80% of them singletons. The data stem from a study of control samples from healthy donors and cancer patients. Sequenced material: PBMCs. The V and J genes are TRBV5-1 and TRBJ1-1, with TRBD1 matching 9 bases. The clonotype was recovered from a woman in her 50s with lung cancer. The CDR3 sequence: CASSLGDRENTEAFF. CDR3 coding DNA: TGCGCCAGCAGCTTAGGGGACAGGGAAAACACTGAAGCTTTCTTT.